This T cell receptor beta chain was recorded in a study of shared clonotypes between healthy human individuals. The wider study: The study used three CD4 naive, three CD4 memory, two CD8 naive and one CD8 memory plate per donor.

Findings and limits, study-wide: Even with large depth, rarefaction showed that sorted-subset sequencing was incomplete.

CD45RO-negative CD8 cells positively selected for CCR7 made up the naive population, which excluded terminally differentiated effector memory CD45RA+ cells. Each subset's genomic DNA was split evenly across several immunoSEQ plates. Sequenced by immunoSEQ multiplex PCR; TCRdb stores in-frame clones only, minus some. This table holds around 1.9 million clones, over 85% found once. As regards this clone: Antigen specificity is unknown.

V was pared by 3 bases and J by 5 bases, with 14 bases between. Germline V lookup: CDR1 ENHRY, CDR2 SYGVKD. The CDR3 extends over 15 amino acids. This TCR was recovered from a man aged 18 to 30 in good health. Some clones in this sample may be carry-over from other donors' samples. The sample consisted of naive CD8+ T cells from PBMCs. The chain has TRBV10-3 and TRBJ2-1, with a tentative D call TRBD1 (6 bases). Here the CDR3 reads CAISDPGQAHNEQFF. Here the CDR3 DNA reads TGTGCCATCAGTGACCCGGGACAAGCCCACAATGAGCAGTTCTTC.